These 26 T cell receptor beta chains were sequenced from one sample in a study. Treg sorting used a CD4+CD25+CD127-/low gate. Via MiXCR, TCRdb re-called the 5' RACE reads, giving one row per CDR3 protein. The sample has about 32,000 distinct CDR3 sequences, approximately 30% seen once. Sequenced sample: tumor-infiltrating Tregs sorted from the breast tumor. These receptors originate from a female donor with breast cancer.

Worth noting for this clonotype: A read error is likely, as this CDR3 ends without the conserved phenylalanine or tryptophan. No DNA is shown, since the ends of the CDR3 on it are uncertain; the CDR3 is the one TCRdb lists. The chain couples TRBV20-1 to TRBJ2-1; the DNA was not used to check the table's D call, TRBD2. Looked up from germline, CDR1 is DFQATT and CDR2 is SNEGSKA (reference sequence). The CDR3 spans 9 amino acids, including both terminal residues. The CDR3 loop is CSAGPRAGG.

This clonotype was counted ten times or more. The chain uses TRBV20-1 and TRBJ1-6, with TRBD1 matching 9 bases. Per the germline V gene, CDR1 is DFQATT and CDR2 is SNEGSKA (reference sequence). The CDR3 is 13 residues long. Trimming at V came to 5 bases and at J to 7 bases, leaving 3 bases not matched to a gene. The CDR3 nucleotides read TGCAGTGCTCCCGGACAGGGGAATTCACCCCTCCACTTT. Its protein is CSAPGQGNSPLHF.

This clonotype was recorded a few times. V gene TRBV6-1 combines with J gene TRBJ2-1; perhaps TRBD2 as D (5 bases). Trimming shortened V by 5 bases and J by 6 bases, and 20 bases separated the two germline ends. Germline V gene sequence: CDR1 MNHNS, CDR2 SASEGT. This CDR3 comprises 16 residues. The CDR3 here is CASSPKHGIFGNEQFF. CDR3 sequence (DNA): TGTGCCAGCAGTCCAAAGCACGGGATTTTTGGCAATGAGCAGTTCTTC.

The count of this clonotype is one. The chain employs TRBV7-9 and TRBJ1-4; a weak D match, TRBD1 (5 bases). CDR3 length: 16 amino acids. V was pared by 5 bases and J by 2 bases, with 15 bases between. Germline CDR1 reads SEHNR; CDR2 reads FQNEAQ (reference sequence). In DNA, the CDR3 is TGTGCCAGCAGCCCACCGGGGGTGTCTACTAATGAAAAACTGTTTTTT. Translated, it gives CASSPPGVSTNEKLFF.

The chain joins TRBV20-1 to TRBJ2-7; 15 nucleotides match TRBD2. V was clipped by 2 bases and J by 7 bases; unmatched bases: 3. The germline CDR1 and CDR2 sequences are DFQATT and SNEGSKA (reference sequence). The CDR3 is 14 amino acids. This CDR3 is CSARKGLAGGEQYF. In nucleotides, the CDR3 is TGCAGTGCTAGAAAGGGACTAGCGGGAGGTGAGCAGTACTTC.

The sample holds many counts of this clonotype. The chain has TRBV7-3 and TRBJ2-7, with TRBD1 matching 11 bases. Per germline, CDR1 SGHTA and CDR2 FQGTGA. J lost 4 bases, V lost 5 bases, and 7 bases had no gene match. This CDR3 spans 15 amino acids. CDR3 DNA: TGTGCCAGCAGCATATCCGGGACAGGGGGGTACGAGCAGTACTTC. It translates to CASSISGTGGYEQYF.

Comment on this clonotype: A read error may explain this, as a much larger clone is one base away. This rearrangement joins TRBV10-1 to TRBJ1-2, with 7 bases matching TRBD1. V lost 6 bases, J lost 6 bases, and 4 bases stayed unmatched. Germline CDR1 WNHNN, CDR2 SYGVQD (reference sequence). This CDR3 is 12 amino acids long. CDR3 DNA sequence: TGCGCCAGCAGCCGGGACAGCAATGGCTACACCTTC. This translates into CASSRDSNGYTF.

The table lists this clonotype with many counts. J is TRBJ1-5 and V is TRBV18; D is ambiguous. The CDR3 loop spans 14 amino acids. Per germline, CDR1 KGHSH and CDR2 LQKENI. V was trimmed by 5 bases and J by 4 bases, leaving 12 bases between them. Written as DNA, the CDR3 is TGTGCCAGCTCAGGAGGACTGACGAATCAGCCCCAGCATTTT. Translated: CASSGGLTNQPQHF.

This clonotype was counted ten times or more. The chain has TRBV7-9 and TRBJ2-1; unclear D gene. V dropped 1 base and J dropped 12 bases, with 10 bases sitting between them. This CDR3 has 12 amino acids. The germline CDR1 and CDR2 sequences are SEHNR and FQNEAQ (reference sequence). CDR3 bases: TGTGCCAGCAGCTTAGAGGTAGATGGGCAGTTCTTC. It translates to CASSLEVDGQFF.

This clonotype occurred many times. V and J are TRBV6-1 and TRBJ2-7; 12 bases fit TRBD2. V dropped 8 bases and J dropped 4; count of bases not matched to a gene: 0. The germline V gene has CDR1 MNHNS and CDR2 SASEGT. This CDR3 is built from 12 residues. CDR3 bases: TGTGCCAGCGGACTAGCGGGATACGAGCAGTACTTC. This encodes CASGLAGYEQYF.

This clonotype was picked up many times. The chain is built from TRBV2 and TRBJ1-2; D gene unclear. There are 13 residues in the CDR3. In germline, CDR1 is SNHLY, CDR2 FYNNEI. Trimming shortened V by 7 bases and J by 1 base, and 10 bases separated the two germline ends. CDR3 region: CASTQSLNYGYTF. CDR3 coding DNA: TGTGCCAGCACGCAGTCACTTAACTATGGCTACACCTTC.

The sample holds many counts of this clonotype. The chain carries TRBV7-9 and TRBJ1-1; perhaps TRBD1 as D (5 bases). Between the trimmed V and J ends, which lost 4 bases and 6 bases, there was a span of 9 bases. CDR3 length equals 12 residues. Looked up from germline, CDR1 is SEHNR and CDR2 is FQNEAQ (reference sequence). CDR3 sequence reads: CASSYRGPEAFF. In nucleotides, the CDR3 is TGTGCCAGCAGCTATCGGGGACCTGAAGCTTTCTTT.

This clonotype was seen a few times. Given a much more abundant clone one base away, this may be a read error. CDR3 coding DNA: TGTGCCAGCAGCCTGGCCGACAGGGGTTACTACGAGCAGTACTTC. It translates to CASSLADRGYYEQYF. The rearrangement links TRBV7-9 to TRBJ2-7; 8 bases fit TRBD1. Germline V CDR1 and CDR2: SEHNR, FQNEAQ (reference sequence). The CDR3 totals 15 residues. With 5 bases clipped from V and 3 bases from J, the junction kept 9 bases outside the gene matches.

This clonotype has ten or more counts. V and J are TRBV19 and TRBJ2-3; no definite D call. The CDR3 is made up of 11 amino acids. Germline CDR1 and CDR2: LNHDA and SQIVND (reference sequence). V dropped 8 bases and J dropped 5 bases, with 8 bases sitting between them. This chain's CDR3 is CASGDIDTQYF. The CDR3 DNA sequence: TGTGCCAGTGGTGATATAGATACGCAGTATTTT.

This clonotype appeared a few times. A much larger clone lies one base from this, so it may be a read error. V and J are TRBV30 and TRBJ2-7, with TRBD1 matching 8 bases. After removal of 1 base from V and 6 bases from J, the junction contained 2 bases not matched to a gene. Germline CDR1 and CDR2: GTSNPN and SVGIG (reference sequence). The length of the CDR3 is 12 residues. The CDR3 region is CAWSGDRSEQYF. CDR3 DNA sequence: TGTGCCTGGAGTGGGGACAGGAGCGAGCAGTACTTC. The full variable domain, completed using reference TRBV30 and TRBJ2-7, is SQTIHQWPATLVQPVGSPLSLECTVEGTSNPNLYWYRQAAGRGLQLLFYSVGIGQISSEVPQNLSASRPQDRQFILSSKKLLLSDSGFYLCAWSGDRSEQYFGPGTRLTVT.

In this sample, this clonotype turned up a few times. The gene calls are TRBV3-1 and TRBJ2-1; 7 bases match TRBD2. CDR3 length equals 16 residues. V dropped 4 bases and J dropped 0; count of bases not matched to a gene: 6. Germline V gene data show CDR1 as LGHDT and CDR2 as YNNKEL (reference sequence). CDR3 in amino acids: CASSRASGNSYNEQFF. The CDR3 DNA follows: TGTGCCAGCAGCCGCGCGAGCGGGAACTCCTACAATGAGCAGTTCTTC.

Ten or more counts support this clonotype. V gene TRBV6-5 combines with J gene TRBJ2-1, with no clear D. Trimming shortened V by 3 bases and J by 7 bases, and 10 bases separated the two germline ends. This CDR3 region has 13 residues. Germline V gene lookup returns CDR1 MNHEY and CDR2 SVGAGI. CDR3 bases: TGTGCCAGCAGTTATTTTTCCGGTAATGAGCAGTTCTTC. This codes for CASSYFSGNEQFF.

This clonotype is a singleton in its sample. J is TRBJ1-5 and V is TRBV18; D is ambiguous. Trimming removed 1 base at V and 3 bases at J, with 7 bases between. The CDR3 extends over 14 amino acids. Germline V lookup: CDR1 KGHSH, CDR2 LQKENI. This chain's CDR3 is CASSPQGDNQPQHF. The CDR3 DNA reads TGTGCCAGCTCACCACAGGGAGACAATCAGCCCCAGCATTTT.

This clonotype came up a few times. This CDR3 reads CASSASGRNGELFF. The CDR3 region has the DNA TGTGCCAGCAGCGCTAGCGGGAGAAACGGGGAGCTGTTTTTT. This chain links TRBV9 with TRBJ2-2, with 10 bases fitting TRBD2. J was trimmed by 7 bases and V by 3 bases; bases with no gene match: 3. Per germline, CDR1 SGDLS and CDR2 YYNGEE. This CDR3 contains 14 residues.

The chain combines TRBV5-1 with TRBJ1-2; D is perhaps TRBD1 (6 bases). Trimming stripped 2 bases from V and 7 bases from J, with 12 bases between. Looked up from germline, CDR1 is SGHRS and CDR2 is YFSETQ. This CDR3 has 13 amino acids. In DNA form, the CDR3 reads TGCGCCAGCAGCTTACAGGGTAGTGGTGGCTACACCTTC. Its protein product is CASSLQGSGGYTF.

This clonotype was found many times. The rearrangement joins TRBV20-1 to TRBJ2-5; D is undetermined. Germline loops: CDR1 DFQATT, CDR2 SNEGSKA (reference sequence). V lost 6 bases to trimming and J lost 2 bases, with 13 bases between them. The CDR3 covers 13 residues. CDR3 protein: CSATYTPQETQYF. The CDR3 DNA reads TGCAGTGCAACTTACACACCACAAGAGACCCAGTACTTC.

This clonotype ranks as medium-sized (0.01 to 0.1%). In DNA form, the CDR3 reads TGTGCCAGCAGTCGGGGGACAGATCAGCCCCAGCATTTT. Encoded protein: CASSRGTDQPQHF. The chain employs TRBV6-6 and TRBJ1-5; TRBD1 matches 7 bases. The V segment lost 5 bases and the J segment 5 bases; nucleotides outside the gene matches: 3. Germline V gene lookup returns CDR1 MNHNY and CDR2 SVGAGI (reference sequence). This CDR3 contains 13 residues.

The sample holds many counts of this clonotype. The V call is TRBV6-5, the J call TRBJ1-3, with a possible D match to TRBD1 (5 bases). With 3 bases removed from V and 2 bases from J, the gap between germline ends came to 11 bases. This CDR3 is 15 amino acids long. Germline V gene sequence: CDR1 MNHEY, CDR2 SVGAGI. The CDR3, as DNA: TGTGCCAGCAGTTATGGGGCAGGGCCTGGAAACACCATATATTTT. Residues: CASSYGAGPGNTIYF.

This clonotype was recorded at least ten times. The gene calls are TRBV11-2 and TRBJ1-6, with TRBD1 as a possible D gene (6 bases). CDR1 and CDR2 from the germline V gene are SGHAT and FQNNGV. The CDR3 covers 14 residues. Trimming took 1 base from V and 6 from J, leaving 7 bases between them. CDR3 amino acids: CASSLGQVNSPLHF. The CDR3, as DNA: TGTGCCAGCAGCTTAGGACAGGTTAATTCACCCCTCCACTTT.

A word on this clonotype: A read error is possible here, since a much larger clone lies one base away. The chain has TRBV20-1 and TRBJ2-7; D is unresolved. The CDR3 runs to 14 residues. CDR1 is DFQATT, CDR2 SNEGSKA, per germline (reference sequence). CDR3 residues: CGARPPSTAREQYF. The CDR3 bases are TGCGGTGCTAGACCTCCCTCGACGGCACGGGAGCAGTACTTC.

As for this clonotype: Relative to the germline gene, one junction end is altered; a read error may explain this. The chain links TRBV7-8 to TRBJ2-2, with a weak D call TRBD2 (5 bases). CDR3 length: 14 amino acids. Germline CDR1 and CDR2: SGHVS and FQNEAQ. CDR3 sequence: CASSRQGGTGELYF. The CDR3 bases are TGTGCCAGCAGCCGACAAGGAGGCACCGGGGAGCTGTATTTT.